The 30 T cell receptor beta chains given below trace back to one sample, sequenced in a study of OX40 agonist ivuxolimab in advanced cancers. Libraries were prepared by immunoSEQ multiplex PCR; TCRdb keeps only in-frame clonotypes and omits some of them. The table has 50,000 to 75,000 clones, 86% seen once. The sequenced sample was CD4+ or CD8+ T cells sorted from blood, obtained in a trial of the OX40 agonist ivuxolimab. The source is an adult with an advanced solid tumor such as melanoma, head and neck, liver or kidney cancer.

This chain uses TRBV5-6 with TRBJ2-3; TRBD2 matches at 14 bases. Germline CDR1 is SGHDT and CDR2 is YYEEEE. The CDR3 spans 16 residues. The J segment lost 5 bases and the V segment lost 4 bases, leaving 6 bases of the junction unmatched. CDR3 region: CASSATGLAGVDTQYF. The DNA for the CDR3 is TGTGCCAGCAGCGCAACGGGACTAGCGGGAGTAGATACGCAGTATTTT. The variable domain in full, completed from reference TRBV5-6 and TRBJ2-3, reads DAGVTQSPTHLIKTRGQQVTLRCSPKSGHDTVSWYQQALGQGPQFIFQYYEEEERQRGNFPDRFSGHQFPNYSSELNVNALLLGDSALYLCASSATGLAGVDTQYFGPGTRLTVL.

The chain couples TRBV5-1 to TRBJ1-3, with D perhaps TRBD1 (5 bases). Trimming pared 7 bases from V and 0 bases from J, leaving 11 bases between. The CDR3 contains 14 residues. From germline, CDR1 is SGHRS and CDR2 YFSETQ. The CDR3 DNA follows: TGCGCCAGCGGCCCCGGGGGCTCTGGAAACACCATATATTTT. It codes for CASGPGGSGNTIYF.

V is TRBV4-1 and J is TRBJ1-4, with no clear D. This CDR3 is built from 14 residues. The V and J ends lost 1 base and 3 bases respectively, with 6 bases between them. Germline-derived CDR1 and CDR2 are MGHRA and YSYEKL. The CDR3 nucleotides are TGCGCCAGCAGCCAAGCCAATCCTAATGAAAAACTGTTTTTT. It specifies CASSQANPNEKLFF.

The genes are TRBV5-1 and TRBJ1-3; tentative D call: TRBD1 (6 bases). Trimming shortened V by 4 bases and J by 2 bases, and 19 bases separated the two germline ends. Germline V CDR1 and CDR2: SGHRS, YFSETQ. The CDR3 totals 17 residues. The CDR3 loop is CASSLQSPGTTGNTIYF. CDR3 DNA: TGCGCCAGCAGCCTGCAGAGCCCCGGGACAACTGGAAACACCATATATTTT.

V is TRBV15 and J is TRBJ2-7, with no clear D. Germline values: CDR1 LNHNV, CDR2 YYDKDF (reference sequence). The CDR3 consists of 13 residues. Trimming took 2 bases from V and 2 from J, leaving 7 bases between them. This CDR3 reads CATSRKKPYEQYF. CDR3 DNA sequence: TGTGCCACCAGCAGAAAAAAACCCTACGAGCAGTACTTC. Drawing the rest from reference TRBV15 and TRBJ2-7, the complete variable domain is DAMVIQNPRYQVTQFGKPVTLSCSQTLNHNVMYWYQQKSSQAPKLLFHYYDKDFNNEADTPDNFQSRRPNTSFCFLDIRSPGLGDTAMYLCATSRKKPYEQYFGPGTRLTVT.

The V gene is TRBV15, the J gene TRBJ2-7; TRBD1 is a possible D gene (5 bases). The CDR3 has 14 amino acids. Trimming removed 0 bases at V and 7 bases at J, with 13 bases between. Germline values: CDR1 LNHNV, CDR2 YYDKDF (reference sequence). The CDR3, as DNA: TGTGCCACCAGCAGAGATGGGGCAGTGGGAGAGCAGTACTTC. Amino acids: CATSRDGAVGEQYF.

V gene TRBV6-5 combines with J gene TRBJ2-1; tentative D call: TRBD2 (6 bases). The ends were cut back, 5 bases at V and 5 bases at J, with 13 bases in the middle. Germline CDR1 is MNHEY and CDR2 is SVGAGI. The CDR3 extends over 14 amino acids. In DNA form, the CDR3 reads TGTGCCAGCAGTCCACGGGTAGCGGACAATGAGCAGTTCTTC. Its protein product is CASSPRVADNEQFF.

The J gene is TRBJ1-3, the V gene TRBV6-5; D call uncertain. This CDR3 comprises 14 residues. V was pared by 8 bases and J by 2 bases, with 13 bases between. Germline V gene sequence: CDR1 MNHEY, CDR2 SVGAGI. As DNA, the CDR3 is TGTGCCAGCTATGACCGGCGGGCTGGAAACACCATATATTTT. It is translated as CASYDRRAGNTIYF.

J is TRBJ2-7 and V is TRBV6-5; maybe TRBD1 (6 bases). V was pared by 8 bases and J by 6 bases, with 23 bases between. Germline-derived CDR1 and CDR2 are MNHEY and SVGAGI. The CDR3 has 15 residues. The CDR3 loop is CASQGSGAGVGEQYF. CDR3 coding DNA: TGTGCCAGCCAGGGTTCCGGGGCAGGGGTGGGCGAGCAGTACTTC.

This rearrangement joins TRBV27 to TRBJ2-3; tentative D call: TRBD2 (5 bases). The V end was cut by 0 bases, the J end by 5 bases, with 12 bases between. The CDR3 has 15 amino acids. Germline-derived CDR1 and CDR2 are MNHEY and SMNVEV (reference sequence). The CDR3 nucleotides read TGTGCCAGCAGTTTATCGAAGGGAGAGGGAGATACGCAGTATTTT. Encoded protein: CASSLSKGEGDTQYF.

The chain links TRBV11-2 to TRBJ2-4; D gene unclear. CDR1 and CDR2 from the germline V gene are SGHAT and FQNNGV. The V gene lost 1 base and the J gene lost 8 bases, with 9 bases spanning the gap. The CDR3 length is 13 residues. The CDR3: CASSLGRRDIQYF. The CDR3 DNA sequence: TGTGCCAGCAGCTTAGGCAGGAGAGACATTCAGTACTTC.

The V gene is TRBV19, the J gene TRBJ2-3; TRBD1 aligns across 8 bases. This CDR3 has 15 residues. Germline V gene lookup returns CDR1 LNHDA and CDR2 SQIVND (reference sequence). V was clipped by 10 bases and J by 1 base; unmatched bases: 10. For the CDR3, the DNA is TGTGCCACTACAAGGTCAGGGGGCTGCACAGATACGCAGTATTTT. It encodes CATTRSGGCTDTQYF.

The rearrangement uses TRBV15 and TRBJ1-5; TRBD1 is a possible D gene (5 bases). V lost 0 bases and J lost 6, with 9 bases in between. Germline CDR1 is LNHNV and CDR2 is YYDKDF (reference sequence). The CDR3 length is 14 residues. The CDR3 region has the DNA TGTGCCACCAGCAGAGATGGGGGAGCTCAGCCCCAGCATTTT. Translation: CATSRDGGAQPQHF.

In this sample, this clone turned up once. The chain joins TRBV7-2 to TRBJ1-2; maybe TRBD1 (5 bases). V gave up 5 bases and J gave up 2 bases, with 15 bases separating them. CDR1 and CDR2 (germline): SGHTA, FQGNSA. The CDR3 length is 15 residues. CDR3 sequence: CASSPGVGTNYGYTF. CDR3 sequence (DNA): TGTGCCAGCAGCCCCGGTGTGGGGACGAACTATGGCTACACCTTC.

The rearrangement uses TRBV7-2 and TRBJ2-7; 10 nucleotides agree with TRBD1. The CDR3 loop spans 15 amino acids. V was clipped by 0 bases and J by 1 base; unmatched bases: 0. Germline CDR1 and CDR2: SGHTA and FQGNSA. CDR3 nucleotides: TGTGCCAGCAGCTTAGCGGGACAGGGGTCCTACGAGCAGTACTTC. Translation: CASSLAGQGSYEQYF. Together with reference TRBV7-2 and TRBJ2-7, the CDR3 gives the full variable domain: GAGVSQSPSNKVTEKGKDVELRCDPISGHTALYWYRQSLGQGLEFLIYFQGNSAPDKSGLPSDRFSAERTGGSVSTLTIQRTQQEDSAVYLCASSLAGQGSYEQYFGPGTRLTVT.

This clone was counted once. The V call is TRBV2, the J call TRBJ2-4; 12 nucleotides line up with TRBD1. This CDR3 is built from 14 residues. Germline lookup yields CDR1 SNHLY and CDR2 FYNNEI. The J segment lost 6 bases and the V segment lost 7 bases, leaving 4 bases of the junction unmatched. CDR3 protein: CASTGTGGGNIQYF. The CDR3 coding sequence is TGTGCCAGCACCGGGACAGGGGGCGGAAACATTCAGTACTTC.

The chain links TRBV5-4 to TRBJ2-5, with D unclear. Trimming shortened V by 0 bases and J by 1 base, and 4 bases separated the two germline ends. The CDR3 covers 13 residues. Germline V gene sequence: CDR1 SGHNT, CDR2 YYREEE (reference sequence). CDR3 protein: CASSLDSQETQYF. The DNA for the CDR3 is TGTGCCAGCAGCTTGGACAGCCAAGAGACCCAGTACTTC.

The rearrangement uses TRBV5-1 and TRBJ2-1, with 11 positions matching TRBD2. CDR3 size: 15 residues. CDR1 SGHRS and CDR2 YFSETQ come from the germline V gene. V lost 0 bases to trimming and J lost 10 bases; unmatched junction nucleotides: 6. CDR3 nucleotide sequence: TGCGCCAGCAGCTTGGCATTAGCGGGAGGGCACGAGCAGTTCTTC. Encoded protein: CASSLALAGGHEQFF.

The CDR3 DNA follows: TGCGCCAGCAGCTACCGGGACAGGGCGTCAGATACGCAGTATTTT. Its protein is CASSYRDRASDTQYF. The V call is TRBV5-1, the J call TRBJ2-3; 9 nucleotides line up with TRBD1. Unmatched junction bases numbered 6, after V lost 3 bases and J lost 4 bases. Germline CDR1 reads SGHRS; CDR2 reads YFSETQ. The CDR3 has 15 amino acids. The full variable domain, completed using reference TRBV5-1 and TRBJ2-3, is KAGVTQTPRYLIKTRGQQVTLSCSPISGHRSVSWYQQTPGQGLQFLFEYFSETQRNKGNFPGRFSGRQFSNSRSEMNVSTLELGDSALYLCASSYRDRASDTQYFGPGTRLTVL.

The rearrangement links TRBV7-3 to TRBJ2-3; TRBD2 matches at 12 bases. The CDR3 sequence is 14 residues long. The V gene's germline CDR1 is SGHTA and CDR2 FQGTGA. Trimming removed 5 bases from V and 6 bases from J; junction bases left unmatched: 3. The CDR3: CASSQTSGSDTQYF. The CDR3 nucleotides are TGTGCCAGCAGCCAGACTAGCGGGAGTGATACGCAGTATTTT.

V gene TRBV6-5 combines with J gene TRBJ2-7; tentative D call: TRBD1 (5 bases). Germline CDR1 is MNHEY and CDR2 is SVGAGI. The CDR3 runs to 14 residues. Trimming removed 5 bases from V and 2 bases from J, with 13 bases in between. The CDR3 protein is CASSQYDSTYEQYF. The CDR3, as DNA: TGTGCCAGCAGTCAATACGACAGTACCTACGAGCAGTACTTC.

The rearrangement joins TRBV5-1 to TRBJ2-3, with TRBD2 matching over 7 bases. The CDR3 consists of 15 residues. The junction had 5 bases not matched to a gene; V was cut back by 4 bases and J by 0 bases. The germline CDR1 and CDR2 sequences are SGHRS and YFSETQ. CDR3 DNA: TGCGCCAGCAGCCCCGGACTAGTCAGCACAGATACGCAGTATTTT. Encoded protein: CASSPGLVSTDTQYF.

This chain links TRBV15 with TRBJ2-5, with 10 bases fitting TRBD2. The CDR3 totals 17 residues. The germline V gene encodes CDR1 LNHNV and CDR2 YYDKDF (reference sequence). Trimming at V came to 0 bases and at J to 5 bases, leaving 9 bases not matched to a gene. The CDR3 region has the DNA TGTGCCACCAGCAGAGATAGTGAACTAGCGGGACGGGAGACCCAGTACTTC. This gives the protein CATSRDSELAGRETQYF.

V and J are TRBV19 and TRBJ1-2, with D uncertain. V shed 7 bases and J shed 4 bases, with 10 bases lying between them. The CDR3 is 12 residues long. Germline lookup yields CDR1 LNHDA and CDR2 SQIVND (reference sequence). The DNA for the CDR3 is TGTGCCAGTACCCCTGGTAGCTATGGCTACACCTTC. Amino acids: CASTPGSYGYTF.

This clone has only one observation. The chain couples TRBV6-5 to TRBJ2-7; possibly TRBD1 for D (5 bases). The CDR3 covers 14 residues. V shed 6 bases and J shed 1 base, with 13 bases lying between them. The germline CDR1 and CDR2 sequences are MNHEY and SVGAGI. This chain's CDR3 is CASRDTKGSYEQYF. CDR3 nucleotides: TGTGCCAGCAGAGACACTAAGGGGTCCTACGAGCAGTACTTC.

J is TRBJ1-1 and V is TRBV6-5, with a possible D match to TRBD1 (5 bases). The germline V gene has CDR1 MNHEY and CDR2 SVGAGI. The CDR3 length is 16 residues. V lost 4 bases and J lost 4, with 19 bases in between. The CDR3: CASSSTRGRGFTEAFF. The CDR3 DNA is TGTGCCAGCAGTTCCACGAGGGGCCGGGGGTTCACTGAAGCTTTCTTT.

The CDR3 reads CASSSAGGQGAYEQFF. In DNA, the CDR3 is TGTGCCAGCAGCTCAGCCGGGGGACAGGGGGCTTATGAGCAGTTCTTC. The chain uses TRBV7-6 and TRBJ2-1, with 12 bases lining up with TRBD1. CDR1 and CDR2 from the germline V gene are SGHVS and FNYEAQ. This CDR3 is 16 amino acids long. The V gene end was trimmed by 4 bases and the J gene end by 8 bases; junction bases not matched to a gene: 9.

The V and J genes are TRBV7-3 and TRBJ2-1; 8 bases line up with TRBD2. J lost 1 base, V lost 5 bases, and 4 bases had no gene match. The CDR3 covers 15 residues. Per the germline V gene, CDR1 is SGHTA and CDR2 is FQGTGA. CDR3 coding DNA: TGTGCCAGCAGCCTTGGGACTAGTTCCTACAATGAGCAGTTCTTC. Translating gives CASSLGTSSYNEQFF.

This chain joins TRBV7-3 and TRBJ2-5; D is unresolved. Germline V gene lookup returns CDR1 SGHTA and CDR2 FQGTGA. This CDR3 has 13 residues. The ends were cut back, 1 base at V and 5 bases at J, with 8 bases in the middle. CDR3 loop: CASSLKRMETQYF. Written as DNA, the CDR3 is TGTGCCAGCAGCTTAAAGAGGATGGAGACCCAGTACTTC.

V and J are TRBV11-3 and TRBJ2-1; TRBD2 matches 8 bases. Germline-derived CDR1 and CDR2 are SGHNT and YENEEA. Losses at the gene ends were 0 bases for V and 4 bases for J; bases not matched to a gene: 5. The CDR3 covers 16 residues. The CDR3 DNA is TGTGCCAGCAGCTTAGATGTAAGCGGGGGATACAATGAGCAGTTCTTC. Its translation is CASSLDVSGGYNEQFF.